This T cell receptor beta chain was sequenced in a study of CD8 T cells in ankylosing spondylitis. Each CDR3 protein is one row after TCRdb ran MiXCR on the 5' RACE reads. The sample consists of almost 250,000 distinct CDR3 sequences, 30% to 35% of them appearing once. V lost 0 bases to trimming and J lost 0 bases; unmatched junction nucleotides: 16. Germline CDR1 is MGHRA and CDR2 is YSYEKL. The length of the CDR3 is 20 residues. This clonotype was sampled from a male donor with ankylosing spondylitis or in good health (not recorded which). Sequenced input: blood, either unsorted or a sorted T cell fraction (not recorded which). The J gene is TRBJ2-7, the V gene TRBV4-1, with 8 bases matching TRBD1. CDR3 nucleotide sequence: TGCGCCAGCAGCCAAGAGTCAGGCGGACAGGGCCTTCCTAGCTCCTACGAGCAGTACTTC. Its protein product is CASSQESGGQGLPSSYEQYF.